A single sample gave rise to the 13 T cell receptor beta chains below, sequenced in a study of cytomegalovirus exposure and HLA in healthy donors. Vbeta (60) and Jbeta (13) primers were used in the PCR. TCRdb's table, derived via immunoSEQ multiplex PCR, lists solely in-frame clones and lacks some. This table holds about 140,000 clones, around 63% found once. Sequencing was carried out using PBMCs. The receptors shown here come from a human donor in good health.

This rearrangement joins TRBV4-1 to TRBJ2-6; D not certain. This CDR3 contains 13 residues. Germline V gene lookup returns CDR1 MGHRA and CDR2 YSYEKL. Trimming shortened V by 6 bases and J by 0 bases, and 3 bases separated the two germline ends. CDR3 DNA sequence: TGCGCCAGCAGTCTCTCTGGGGCCAACGTCCTGACTTTC. Translated: CASSLSGANVLTF.

V is TRBV5-6 and J is TRBJ1-6; D gene ambiguous. Germline lookup yields CDR1 SGHDT and CDR2 YYEEEE. This CDR3 is built from 14 residues. V lost 0 bases, J lost 9 bases, and 10 bases lay in between. CDR3 in amino acids: CASSLAQRSSPLHF. DNA of the CDR3: TGTGCCAGCAGCTTGGCGCAGAGGAGTTCACCCCTCCACTTT.

The chain combines TRBV28 with TRBJ1-3; D is uncertain. Looked up from germline, CDR1 is MDHEN and CDR2 is SYDVKM. Deletions cut 1 base from V and 1 base from J, with 5 bases between. The CDR3 spans 14 residues. The CDR3, as DNA: TGTGCCAGCAGTTTATCGGGGTCTGGAAACACCATATATTTT. Amino acids: CASSLSGSGNTIYF.

The chain has TRBV5-6 and TRBJ2-7, with 9 positions matching TRBD2. J gave up 0 bases and V 3 bases, and 7 bases lay outside the gene matches. Germline lookup yields CDR1 SGHDT and CDR2 YYEEEE. The CDR3 has 16 residues. The CDR3: CASSWTLAGSSYEQYF. DNA for the CDR3: TGTGCCAGCAGCTGGACCCTAGCGGGGAGCTCCTACGAGCAGTACTTC.

This clone was observed once. This chain joins TRBV9 and TRBJ1-5; D remains ambiguous. The V and J ends lost 4 bases and 2 bases respectively, with 7 bases between them. The CDR3 is 13 amino acids. Germline loops: CDR1 SGDLS, CDR2 YYNGEE. This CDR3 reads CASSNNGNQPQHF. Written as DNA, the CDR3 is TGTGCCAGCAGCAATAATGGCAATCAGCCCCAGCATTTT.

This clone occurred a few times. The rearrangement links TRBV6-5 to TRBJ2-1; 9 nucleotides align to TRBD1. The CDR3 consists of 13 residues. Unmatched junction bases numbered 1, after V lost 5 bases and J lost 5 bases. CDR1 MNHEY and CDR2 SVGAGI come from the germline V gene. The CDR3 coding sequence is TGTGCCAGCAGTAGGGACAGGGACAATGAGCAGTTCTTC. Its translation: CASSRDRDNEQFF.

CDR3 nucleotides: TGTGCCAGCAGCTTAGGGTCCCTGACCCAGTACTTC. Translating it yields CASSLGSLTQYF. This sequence joins TRBV13 and TRBJ2-5; D unresolved. Looked up from germline, CDR1 is PRHDT and CDR2 is FYEKMQ (reference sequence). The CDR3 is made up of 12 amino acids. V lost 0 bases and J lost 7, with 6 bases in between.

The gene calls are TRBV29-1 and TRBJ2-7, with 7 bases fitting TRBD1. The CDR3 loop spans 12 amino acids. Germline values: CDR1 SQVTM, CDR2 ANQGSEA. V was pared by 4 bases and J by 4 bases, with 4 bases of the junction left unmatched. The CDR3 loop is CSVAGRGYEQYF. The CDR3 DNA is TGCAGCGTTGCCGGCAGGGGGTACGAGCAGTACTTC.

This clone was seen a few times. The gene calls are TRBV27 and TRBJ1-2; 11 bases are shared with TRBD1. Germline lookup yields CDR1 MNHEY and CDR2 SMNVEV (reference sequence). The CDR3 consists of 16 residues. Trimming took 6 bases from V and 7 from J; bases not matched to a gene: 13. The CDR3: CASRSPGTGGQGGYTF. The CDR3 DNA reads TGTGCCAGCAGGTCCCCCGGGACAGGGGGTCAGGGTGGCTACACCTTC.

The CDR3 DNA is TGTGCCAGCAGCTTGGGGGGAGGGGATGAGCAGTACTTC. This translates into CASSLGGGDEQYF. The chain uses TRBV5-6 and TRBJ2-7, with TRBD2 matching 7 bases. This CDR3 has 13 residues. Trimming took 0 bases from V and 7 from J; bases not matched to a gene: 4. Germline CDR1 reads SGHDT; CDR2 reads YYEEEE. Based on the CDR3 plus reference TRBV5-6 and TRBJ2-7, the full variable domain is DAGVTQSPTHLIKTRGQQVTLRCSPKSGHDTVSWYQQALGQGPQFIFQYYEEEERQRGNFPDRFSGHQFPNYSSELNVNALLLGDSALYLCASSLGGGDEQYFGPGTRLTVT.

The chain carries TRBV5-1 and TRBJ1-1; 9 nucleotides agree with TRBD1. Germline V lookup: CDR1 SGHRS, CDR2 YFSETQ. This CDR3 contains 13 residues. The V gene end was trimmed by 5 bases and the J gene end by 7 bases; junction bases not matched to a gene: 6. The CDR3 DNA reads as TGCGCCAGCAGTTGGGACAGGGTAGTTGAAGCTTTCTTT. It is translated as CASSWDRVVEAFF. Drawing the rest from reference TRBV5-1 and TRBJ1-1, the complete variable domain is KAGVTQTPRYLIKTRGQQVTLSCSPISGHRSVSWYQQTPGQGLQFLFEYFSETQRNKGNFPGRFSGRQFSNSRSEMNVSTLELGDSALYLCASSWDRVVEAFFGQGTRLTVV.

This chain joins TRBV18 and TRBJ2-3; D unclear. Germline V gene sequence: CDR1 KGHSH, CDR2 LQKENI. V gave up 6 bases and J gave up 1 base, with 5 bases separating them. The CDR3 runs 12 residues. The CDR3 protein is CASSLGTDTQYF. The CDR3 bases are TGTGCCAGCTCCCTTGGCACAGATACGCAGTATTTT. Based on the CDR3 plus reference TRBV18 and TRBJ2-3, the full variable domain is NAGVMQNPRHLVRRRGQEARLRCSPMKGHSHVYWYRQLPEEGLKFMVYLQKENIIDESGMPKERFSAEFPKEGPSILRIQQVVRGDSAAYFCASSLGTDTQYFGPGTRLTVL.

This clone came up a few times. V usage is TRBV28 and J usage is TRBJ2-1; 15 bases are shared with TRBD2. Trimming removed 6 bases from V and 2 bases from J; junction bases left unmatched: 5. Germline V lookup: CDR1 MDHEN, CDR2 SYDVKM. The CDR3 has 17 residues. CDR3 protein: CASSRTSGRVTYNEQFF. CDR3 nucleotide sequence: TGTGCCAGCAGCCGGACTAGCGGGAGGGTGACCTACAATGAGCAGTTCTTC.